This T cell receptor beta chain emerged from a study of tumor and adjacent non-tumor tissue in lung cancer. Study-level information: There were 11 to 12 adenocarcinoma, a couple of squamous cell carcinoma and 1 small cell lung cancer cases. On average, productive TCRbeta reads reached about 4.17 million per sample.

Comments on this clonotype: The target antigen is unknown. As the CDR3 is not closed by the conserved phenylalanine or tryptophan, this likely results from a read error.

Three rounds of nested PCR, following a modified ARM-PCR protocol, produced the TCRbeta library. In TCRdb, the multiplex PCR reads were re-called with MiXCR into one record per CDR3 protein. The table records 70,000 to 80,000 distinct CDR3 sequences, 72% of them present only once. Overall study findings and caveats: Normal lung showed higher cumulative top 100 clone frequency than tumor.

No cell sorting was done before RNA was extracted from the tissue. Newly diagnosed lung cancer patients had thoracic surgery in China, August–late 2014, without prior chemotherapy. The CDR3 is made up of 15 amino acids. The ends were cut back, 7 bases at V and 3 bases at J, with 22 bases in the middle. Germline CDR1 reads SQVTM; CDR2 reads ANQGSEA. This TCR came from a woman aged 40 to 50 with non-small cell lung cancer. Source material: lung tumor tissue. The chain couples TRBV29-1 to TRBJ2-7; a possible D gene is TRBD2 (6 bases). The CDR3 loop reads CSASGGSPAVYEQYS. CDR3 DNA: TGCAGCGCGAGTGGAGGGAGTCCTGCCGTCTACGAGCAGTACTCC.